A single sample gave rise to the 10 T cell receptor beta chains below, sequenced in a study of beta chain features in type 1 diabetes. The study reverse transcribed the entire isolated RNA, so it sequenced expressed TCRB transcripts. TCRdb keeps only in-frame clones here, not all; method: immunoSEQ multiplex PCR. The sample has about 140,000 clones; roughly 7.2% are singletons. The specimen was central memory CD4+ T cells from blood. The source is a woman in her 30s in good health.

V gene TRBV6-6 combines with J gene TRBJ2-2; 7 bases agree with TRBD1. V shed 7 bases, J shed 3 bases, and the junction held 5 bases outside the gene matches. Germline CDR1 and CDR2: MNHNY and SVGAGI (reference sequence). The CDR3 covers 14 residues. DNA for the CDR3: TGTGCCAGCAAGAATACAGGGGACACCGGGGAGCTGTTTTTT. Translation gives CASKNTGDTGELFF.

This clone was counted at least ten times. This chain links TRBV30 with TRBJ2-3, with D hard to call. Germline V gives CDR1 GTSNPN, CDR2 SVGIG (reference sequence). The CDR3 loop spans 13 amino acids. The V end lost 3 bases, the J end lost 2 bases, and 9 bases lay between the germline ends. The CDR3 region is CAWRLMSTDTQYF. DNA for the CDR3: TGTGCCTGGAGGCTAATGTCCACAGATACGCAGTATTTT. Drawing the rest from reference TRBV30 and TRBJ2-3, the complete variable domain is SQTIHQWPATLVQPVGSPLSLECTVEGTSNPNLYWYRQAAGRGLQLLFYSVGIGQISSEVPQNLSASRPQDRQFILSSKKLLLSDSGFYLCAWRLMSTDTQYFGPGTRLTVL.

This clone was seen many times. V and J are TRBV30 and TRBJ2-5; no clear D gene. This CDR3 has 15 residues. Trimming shortened V by 4 bases and J by 2 bases, and 17 bases separated the two germline ends. Germline CDR1 GTSNPN, CDR2 SVGIG (reference sequence). The CDR3 region is CAWKKRRSFQETQYF. CDR3 DNA: TGTGCCTGGAAAAAGAGGCGATCGTTTCAAGAGACCCAGTACTTC.

The gene calls are TRBV4-2 and TRBJ2-1; 11 nucleotides align to TRBD1. The CDR3 is 16 residues long. Germline CDR1 LGHNA, CDR2 YNFKEQ. With 4 bases clipped from V and 4 bases from J, the junction kept 6 bases outside the gene matches. The DNA for the CDR3 is TGTGCCAGCAGCCCACGGGGACAGGGGGTTTACAATGAGCAGTTCTTC. Its translation is CASSPRGQGVYNEQFF.

This clone has more than one count but fewer than ten. The genes are TRBV4-3 and TRBJ2-1, with D possibly being TRBD1 (6 bases). This CDR3 is 14 amino acids long. The V gene's germline CDR1 is LGHNA and CDR2 YSLEER. Trimming took off 0 bases at V and 10 bases at J, with 13 bases between the two ends. Here the CDR3 reads CASSQDEGVWEQFF. The CDR3 coding sequence is TGCGCCAGCAGCCAAGATGAGGGGGTATGGGAGCAGTTCTTC.

This clone was recorded a few times. This chain uses TRBV2 with TRBJ2-1; a weak D match, TRBD2 (6 bases). V lost 6 bases and J lost 0, with 12 bases in between. The CDR3 has 15 amino acids. The germline gives CDR1 SNHLY, CDR2 FYNNEI. In DNA form, the CDR3 reads TGTGCCAGCAGCGAGACTAGAAGCTCCTACAATGAGCAGTTCTTC. The encoded protein is CASSETRSSYNEQFF.

This clone was observed a few times. The chain has TRBV7-9 and TRBJ2-7, with 7 bases fitting TRBD2. The J segment lost 3 bases and the V segment lost 5 bases, leaving 7 bases of the junction unmatched. The germline V gene has CDR1 SEHNR and CDR2 FQNEAQ (reference sequence). CDR3 size: 14 residues. The CDR3 protein is CASSRREGLYEQYF. DNA for the CDR3: TGTGCCAGCAGCCGGAGGGAGGGCCTCTACGAGCAGTACTTC.

The rearrangement uses TRBV28 and TRBJ2-4; TRBD1 matches 9 bases. CDR3 length: 14 amino acids. The J segment lost 6 bases and the V segment lost 6 bases, leaving 6 bases of the junction unmatched. Germline CDR1 is MDHEN and CDR2 is SYDVKM. The CDR3 coding sequence is TGTGCCAGCAGGGGACAGGGTCGTAGAAACATTCAGTACTTC. It yields the protein CASRGQGRRNIQYF.

This clone appeared many times. The CDR3 protein is CASIQVAGSPSEQYF. DNA for the CDR3: TGTGCCAGCATCCAAGTAGCGGGGAGTCCCAGCGAGCAGTACTTC. V and J are TRBV11-2 and TRBJ2-7; 8 bases line up with TRBD2. This CDR3 region has 15 residues. After removal of 7 bases from V and 6 bases from J, the junction contained 14 bases not matched to a gene. Germline V gene data show CDR1 as SGHAT and CDR2 as FQNNGV.

This clone was counted only a few times. V and J are TRBV5-1 and TRBJ1-5, with 10 bases matching TRBD1. Trimming cost V 4 bases and J 7 bases; bases outside gene matches: 5. This CDR3 is built from 14 residues. CDR1 SGHRS and CDR2 YFSETQ come from the germline V gene. The CDR3 DNA follows: TGCGCCAGCAGCCAGACAGGGGGCGAGCAGCCCCAGCATTTT. This gives the protein CASSQTGGEQPQHF.